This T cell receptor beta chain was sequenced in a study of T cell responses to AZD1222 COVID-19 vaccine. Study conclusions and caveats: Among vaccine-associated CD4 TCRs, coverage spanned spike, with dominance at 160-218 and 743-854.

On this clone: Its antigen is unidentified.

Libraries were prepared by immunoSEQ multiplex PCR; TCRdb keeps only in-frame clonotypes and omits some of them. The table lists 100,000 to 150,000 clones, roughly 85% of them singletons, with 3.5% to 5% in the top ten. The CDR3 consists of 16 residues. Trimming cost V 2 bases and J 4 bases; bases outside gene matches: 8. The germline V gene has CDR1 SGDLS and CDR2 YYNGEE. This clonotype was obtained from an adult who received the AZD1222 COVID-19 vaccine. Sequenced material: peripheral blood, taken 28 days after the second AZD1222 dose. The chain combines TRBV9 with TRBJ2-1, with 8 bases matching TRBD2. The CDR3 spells CASSVTGTRGYNEQFF. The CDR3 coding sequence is TGTGCCAGCAGCGTGACCGGGACTAGGGGGTACAATGAGCAGTTCTTC.